The TCR beta chain under discussion was sequenced for a study of T-cell reconstitution after alpha-beta-depleted transplantation in children. Unique molecular identifiers were incorporated into the prepared TCRbeta library. TCRdb itself ran the PCR reads through MiXCR, one entry per CDR3 protein. The sample carries a few hundred thousand distinct CDR3 sequences, approximately 10% recorded once. Sequencing used PBMCs from the stem cell graft donor, obtained from the stem cell graft. The source is a human donor who donated a stem cell graft to a child with acute lymphoblastic leukemia.

The CDR3: CASSPRGASGLADTQYF. For the CDR3, the DNA is TGTGCCAGCAGTCCTCGGGGAGCTAGCGGCCTAGCCGATACGCAGTATTTT. This chain joins TRBV7-2 and TRBJ2-3, with 7 bases that match TRBD2. In germline, CDR1 is SGHTA, CDR2 FQGNSA. The CDR3 extends over 17 amino acids. V trimming: 6 bases; J trimming: 6 bases; junction bases outside the gene matches: 18. Full variable domain (outside the CDR3, taken from reference TRBV7-2 and TRBJ2-3): GAGVSQSPSNKVTEKGKDVELRCDPISGHTALYWYRQSLGQGLEFLIYFQGNSAPDKSGLPSDRFSAERTGGSVSTLTIQRTQQEDSAVYLCASSPRGASGLADTQYFGPGTRLTVL.